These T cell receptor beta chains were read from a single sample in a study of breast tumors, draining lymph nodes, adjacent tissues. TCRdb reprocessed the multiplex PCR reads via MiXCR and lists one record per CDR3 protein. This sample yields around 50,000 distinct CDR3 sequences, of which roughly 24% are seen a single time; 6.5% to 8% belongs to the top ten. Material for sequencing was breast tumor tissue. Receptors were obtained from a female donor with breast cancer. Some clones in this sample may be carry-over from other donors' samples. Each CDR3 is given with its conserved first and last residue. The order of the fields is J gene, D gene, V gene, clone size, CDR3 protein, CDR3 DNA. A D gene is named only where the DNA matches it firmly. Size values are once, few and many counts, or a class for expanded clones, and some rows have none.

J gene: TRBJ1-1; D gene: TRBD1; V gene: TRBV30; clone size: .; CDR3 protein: CAWKTGVMNTEAFF; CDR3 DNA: TGTGCCTGGAAGACAGGGGTCATGAACACTGAAGCTTTCTTT
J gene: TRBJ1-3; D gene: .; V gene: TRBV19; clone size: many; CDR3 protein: CASSSGTGNTIYF; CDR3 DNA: TGTGCCAGTAGTTCAGGGACTGGAAACACCATATATTTT
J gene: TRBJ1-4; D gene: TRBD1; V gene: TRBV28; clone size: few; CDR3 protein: CASSLPTGGDEKLFF; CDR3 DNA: TGTGCCAGCAGTTTGCCGACAGGGGGGGACGAAAAACTGTTTTTT
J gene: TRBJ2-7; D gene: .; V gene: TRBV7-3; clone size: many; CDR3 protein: CASSLQGGPDEQYF; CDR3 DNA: TGTGCCAGCAGCTTACAGGGGGGCCCTGACGAGCAGTACTTC
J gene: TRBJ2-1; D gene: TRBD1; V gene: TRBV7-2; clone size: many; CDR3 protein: CASSLGTGEVNEQFF; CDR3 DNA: TGTGCCAGCAGCTTAGGGACAGGGGAAGTCAATGAGCAGTTCTTC
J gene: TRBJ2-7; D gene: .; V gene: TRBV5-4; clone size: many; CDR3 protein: CASSLSAGSSYEQYF; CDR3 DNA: TGTGCCAGCAGCTTGTCAGCGGGTAGCTCCTACGAGCAGTACTTC
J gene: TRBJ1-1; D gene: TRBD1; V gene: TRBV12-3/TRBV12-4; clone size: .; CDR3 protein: CASSPPGTGGTEAFF; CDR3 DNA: TGTGCCAGCAGTCCCCCCGGGACAGGGGGCACTGAAGCTTTCTTT
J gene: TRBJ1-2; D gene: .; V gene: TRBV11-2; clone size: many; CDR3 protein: CASSEWSGYTF; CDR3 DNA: TGTGCCAGCAGCGAATGGAGTGGCTACACCTTC
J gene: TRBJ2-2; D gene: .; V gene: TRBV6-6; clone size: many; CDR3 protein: CASKTDWEERTGELFF; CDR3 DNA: TGTGCCAGCAAGACAGATTGGGAGGAGAGAACCGGGGAGCTGTTTTTT
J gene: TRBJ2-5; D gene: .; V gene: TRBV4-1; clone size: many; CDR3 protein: CASSQDRNQGETQYF; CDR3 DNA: TGCGCCAGCAGCCAAGATCGAAACCAGGGAGAGACCCAGTACTTC
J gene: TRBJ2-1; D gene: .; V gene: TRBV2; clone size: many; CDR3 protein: CASSAQNEQFF; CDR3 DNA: TGTGCCAGCAGTGCCCAGAATGAGCAGTTCTTC
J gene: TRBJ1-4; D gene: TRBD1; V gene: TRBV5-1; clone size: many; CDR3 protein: CASSSGDSTNEKLFF; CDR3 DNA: TGCGCCAGCAGCTCGGGGGACAGTACTAATGAAAAACTGTTTTTT
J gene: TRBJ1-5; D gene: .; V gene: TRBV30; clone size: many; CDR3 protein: CAWSVGTSFYSNQPQHF; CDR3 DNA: TGTGCCTGGAGTGTCGGGACCTCGTTCTATAGCAATCAGCCCCAGCATTTT
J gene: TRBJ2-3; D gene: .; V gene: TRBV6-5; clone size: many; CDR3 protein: CASSYSNGNADTQYF; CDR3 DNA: TGTGCCAGCAGTTACTCGAATGGCAATGCAGATACGCAGTATTTT
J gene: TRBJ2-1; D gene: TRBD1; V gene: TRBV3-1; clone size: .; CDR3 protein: CASSQGQGSWNEQFF; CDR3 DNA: TGTGCCAGCAGCCAAGGACAGGGCTCTTGGAATGAGCAGTTCTTC
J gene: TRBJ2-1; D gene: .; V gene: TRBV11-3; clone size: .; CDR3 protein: CASSSPGGHPRSDEQFF; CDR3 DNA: TGTGCCAGCAGCTCCCCCGGTGGACACCCTAGGTCCGATGAGCAGTTCTTC
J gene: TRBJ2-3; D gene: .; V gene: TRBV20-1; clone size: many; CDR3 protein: CSAPGLRDQQYF; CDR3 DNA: TGCAGTGCCCCCGGGTTGCGAGATCAGCAGTATTTT
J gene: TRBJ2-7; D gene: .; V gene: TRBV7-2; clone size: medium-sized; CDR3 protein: CASSLHADSYEQYF; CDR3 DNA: TGTGCCAGCAGCTTACACGCGGACAGTTACGAGCAGTACTTC
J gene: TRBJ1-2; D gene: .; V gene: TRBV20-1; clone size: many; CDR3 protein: CSAEPGENQPNNNYGYTF; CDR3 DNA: TGCAGTGCCGAACCAGGGGAAAATCAACCCAACAATAACTATGGCTACACCTTC
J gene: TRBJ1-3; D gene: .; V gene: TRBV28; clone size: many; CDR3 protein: CASWGGSGNTIYF; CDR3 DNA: TGTGCCAGCTGGGGGGGATCTGGAAACACCATATATTTT
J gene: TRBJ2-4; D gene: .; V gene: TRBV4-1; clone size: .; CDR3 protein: CASSQDSATNIQYF; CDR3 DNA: TGCGCCAGCAGCCAAGATTCGGCCACAAACATTCAGTACTTC
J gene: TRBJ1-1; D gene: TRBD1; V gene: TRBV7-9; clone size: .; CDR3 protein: CASSLGQGDEAFF; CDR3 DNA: TGTGCCAGCAGCTTAGGACAGGGAGATGAAGCTTTCTTT
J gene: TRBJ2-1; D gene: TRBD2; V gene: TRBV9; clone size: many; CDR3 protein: CASSPTSVGSYNEQFF; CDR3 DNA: TGTGCCAGCAGCCCGACTAGCGTCGGCTCCTACAATGAGCAGTTCTTC
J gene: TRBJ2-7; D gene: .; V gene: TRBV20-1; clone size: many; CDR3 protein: CSASGDLTYEQYF; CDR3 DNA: TGCAGTGCTAGCGGGGACTTAACCTACGAGCAGTACTTC
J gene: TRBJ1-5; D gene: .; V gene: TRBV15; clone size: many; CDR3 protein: CATSRDLGNNQPQHF; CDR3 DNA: TGTGCCACCAGCAGAGATCTGGGTAACAATCAGCCCCAGCATTTT
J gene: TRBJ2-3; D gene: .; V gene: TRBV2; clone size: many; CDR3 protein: CASGLDYSTDTQYF; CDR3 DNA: TGTGCCAGCGGCTTGGACTACTCCACAGATACGCAGTATTTT
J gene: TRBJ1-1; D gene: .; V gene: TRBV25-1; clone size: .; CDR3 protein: CASSLPGGTEAFF; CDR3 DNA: TGTGCCAGCTCCCTACCGGGGGGAACTGAAGCTTTCTTT
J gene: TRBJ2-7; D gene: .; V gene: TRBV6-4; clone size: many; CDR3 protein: CASSESEGAEQYF; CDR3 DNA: TGTGCCAGCAGTGAGTCGGAGGGGGCTGAGCAGTACTTC
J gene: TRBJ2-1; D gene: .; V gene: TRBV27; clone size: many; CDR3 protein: CASSSLAETPGNEQFF; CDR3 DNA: TGTGCCAGCAGTTCTTTAGCGGAGACTCCGGGGAATGAGCAGTTCTTC
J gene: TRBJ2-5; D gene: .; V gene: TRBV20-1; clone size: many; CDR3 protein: CSAREKQKEWETQYF; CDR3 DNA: TGCAGTGCTAGAGAGAAACAGAAGGAATGGGAGACCCAGTACTTC
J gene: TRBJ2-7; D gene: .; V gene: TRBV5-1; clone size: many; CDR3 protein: CASSEMGFEQYF; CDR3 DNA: TGCGCCAGCAGTGAGATGGGGTTCGAGCAGTACTTC
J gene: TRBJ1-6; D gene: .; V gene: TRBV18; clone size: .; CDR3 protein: CASSPKAGSYNSPLHF; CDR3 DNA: TGTGCCAGCTCACCAAAAGCGGGGTCCTATAATTCACCCCTCCACTTT
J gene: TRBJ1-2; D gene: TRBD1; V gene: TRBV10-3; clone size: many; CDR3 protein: CAIRGQVTSYGYTF; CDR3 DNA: TGTGCCATCAGGGGACAGGTGACGAGCTATGGCTACACCTTC
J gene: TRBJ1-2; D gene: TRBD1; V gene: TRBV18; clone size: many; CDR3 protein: CASSERTGGAGHNGYTF; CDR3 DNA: TGTGCCAGCTCGGAGCGGACAGGGGGCGCGGGACATAACGGCTACACCTTC
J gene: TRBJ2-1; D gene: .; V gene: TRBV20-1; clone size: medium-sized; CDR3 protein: CSARDVSGSYNEQFF; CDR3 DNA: TGCAGTGCTAGAGATGTGTCAGGATCTTACAATGAGCAGTTCTTC
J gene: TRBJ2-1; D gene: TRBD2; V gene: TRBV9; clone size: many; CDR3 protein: CASSVSGGDNEQFF; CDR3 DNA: TGTGCCAGCAGCGTTAGCGGGGGAGACAATGAGCAGTTCTTC
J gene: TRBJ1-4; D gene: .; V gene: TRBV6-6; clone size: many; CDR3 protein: CASSYFRQMNEKLFF; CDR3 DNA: TGTGCCAGCAGTTACTTCCGACAGATGAATGAAAAACTGTTTTTT
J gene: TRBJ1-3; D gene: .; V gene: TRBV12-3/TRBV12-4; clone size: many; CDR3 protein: CASSPGNTIYF; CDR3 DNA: TGTGCCAGCAGTCCCGGAAACACCATATATTTT
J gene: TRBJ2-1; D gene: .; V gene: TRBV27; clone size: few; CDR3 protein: CASSFVGAGKGNEQFF; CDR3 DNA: TGTGCCAGCAGTTTTGTAGGGGCAGGGAAGGGAAATGAGCAGTTCTTC
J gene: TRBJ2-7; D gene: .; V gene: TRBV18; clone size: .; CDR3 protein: CASSPRSYEQYF; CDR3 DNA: TGTGCCAGCTCACCGAGGAGCTACGAGCAGTACTTC
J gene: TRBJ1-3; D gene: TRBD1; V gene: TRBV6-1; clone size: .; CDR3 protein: CASDAGDSRNTIYF; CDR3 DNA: TGTGCCAGCGATGCGGGGGACAGTAGAAACACCATATATTTT
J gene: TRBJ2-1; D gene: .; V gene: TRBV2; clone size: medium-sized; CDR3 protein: CASSEWSEQFF; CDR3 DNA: TGTGCCAGCAGTGAATGGTCTGAGCAGTTCTTC
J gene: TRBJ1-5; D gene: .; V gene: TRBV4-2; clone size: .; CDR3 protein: CVSSQDQSGYQPQHF; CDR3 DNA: TGTGTCAGCAGCCAAGATCAAAGTGGATATCAGCCCCAGCACTTT
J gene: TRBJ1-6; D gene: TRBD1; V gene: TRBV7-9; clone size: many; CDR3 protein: CASSTGQSDNSPLHF; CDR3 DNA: TGTGCCAGCAGCACGGGACAGAGCGATAATTCACCCCTCCACTTT
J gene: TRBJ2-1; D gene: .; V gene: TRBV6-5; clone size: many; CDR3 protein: CASRSWGEQFF; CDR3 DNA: TGTGCCAGCAGGTCCTGGGGTGAGCAGTTCTTC
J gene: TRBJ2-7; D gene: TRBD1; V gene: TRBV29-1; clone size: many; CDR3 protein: CSVPTTGTGGAEQYF; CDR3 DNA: TGCAGCGTCCCCACTACCGGGACAGGGGGTGCCGAGCAGTACTTC
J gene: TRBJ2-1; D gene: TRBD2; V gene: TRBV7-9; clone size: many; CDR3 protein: CASILGLESNEQFF; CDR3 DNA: TGTGCCAGCATCTTAGGACTAGAAAGCAATGAGCAGTTCTTC
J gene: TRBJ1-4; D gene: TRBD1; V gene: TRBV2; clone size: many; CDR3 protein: CASSDRDRTPTNEKLFF; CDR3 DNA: TGTGCCAGCAGTGATCGGGACAGGACCCCGACTAATGAAAAACTGTTTTTT
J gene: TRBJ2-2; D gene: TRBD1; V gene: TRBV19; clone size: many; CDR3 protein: CASARDRGWTGELFF; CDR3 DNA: TGTGCCAGTGCCCGGGACAGGGGGTGGACCGGGGAGCTGTTTTTT
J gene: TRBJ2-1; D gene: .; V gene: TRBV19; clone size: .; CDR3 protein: CASSLGNNEQFF; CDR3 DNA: TGTGCCAGTAGTCTAGGGAACAATGAGCAGTTCTTC
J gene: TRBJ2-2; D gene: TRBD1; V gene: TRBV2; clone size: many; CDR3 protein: CASTLRQGTGTGELFF; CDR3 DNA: TGTGCCAGCACCCTTAGACAGGGGACAGGGACCGGGGAGCTGTTTTTT
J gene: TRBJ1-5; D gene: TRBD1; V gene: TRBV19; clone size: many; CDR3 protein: CASSTTDRGNQPQHF; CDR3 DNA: TGTGCCAGTAGTACTACCGACAGGGGGAATCAGCCCCAGCATTTT